This T cell receptor (beta chain) stems from a study of CD8 T cells in ankylosing spondylitis. This CDR3 spans 15 amino acids. Per the germline V gene, CDR1 is SGDLS and CDR2 is YYNGEE. V gave up 0 bases and J gave up 0 bases, with 7 bases separating them. TCRdb passed the 5' RACE reads through MiXCR, listing each CDR3 protein once. This sample has roughly 100,000 distinct CDR3 sequences, with about 25% found just once. On this clonotype itself: Its antigen is not identified.

Findings of the study overall: Apparently characteristic of ankylosing spondylitis blood was a TCR beta motif (roughly 8 highly homologous variants). A subset of motif variants has previously been described in the synovial fluid and blood of reactive arthritis. In ankylosing spondylitis patients, matched synovial fluid reportedly showed significant enrichment of disease-linked clones.

This sequence joins TRBV9 and TRBJ2-1, with no clear D. This clonotype originated in a male donor with ankylosing spondylitis. Sequencing was performed on synovial fluid, either unsorted or a sorted T cell fraction (not recorded which). The CDR3 loop reads CASSVEMSSYNEQFF. The CDR3 region has the DNA TGTGCCAGCAGCGTAGAAATGAGCTCCTACAATGAGCAGTTCTTC.